This TCR beta chain derives from a study of T cell responses to AZD1222 COVID-19 vaccine. The protocol was immunoSEQ multiplex PCR, while the TCRdb copy is restricted to in-frame clones and leaves out a portion. The sample consists of 100,000 to 120,000 clones, approximately 89% of them appearing once. Whole-study results and caveats: At 160-218 and 743-854, vaccine-associated CD4 TCRs were dominant, and they spanned spike.

The CDR3 loop spans 14 amino acids. V dropped 1 base and J dropped 6 bases, with 10 bases sitting between them. From germline, CDR1 is LGHDT and CDR2 YNNKEL (reference sequence). Points on this clone: Its matching antigen is unknown.

The chain is built from TRBV3-1 (or the pseudogene TRBV3-2) and TRBJ1-5; no clear D gene. The sample consisted of peripheral blood, taken on day 0 of MenACWY control vaccination. This receptor was taken from an adult in good health. CDR3 loop: CASSQVLGSQPQHF. For the CDR3, the DNA is TGTGCCAGCAGCCAAGTCCTGGGATCTCAGCCCCAGCATTTT.